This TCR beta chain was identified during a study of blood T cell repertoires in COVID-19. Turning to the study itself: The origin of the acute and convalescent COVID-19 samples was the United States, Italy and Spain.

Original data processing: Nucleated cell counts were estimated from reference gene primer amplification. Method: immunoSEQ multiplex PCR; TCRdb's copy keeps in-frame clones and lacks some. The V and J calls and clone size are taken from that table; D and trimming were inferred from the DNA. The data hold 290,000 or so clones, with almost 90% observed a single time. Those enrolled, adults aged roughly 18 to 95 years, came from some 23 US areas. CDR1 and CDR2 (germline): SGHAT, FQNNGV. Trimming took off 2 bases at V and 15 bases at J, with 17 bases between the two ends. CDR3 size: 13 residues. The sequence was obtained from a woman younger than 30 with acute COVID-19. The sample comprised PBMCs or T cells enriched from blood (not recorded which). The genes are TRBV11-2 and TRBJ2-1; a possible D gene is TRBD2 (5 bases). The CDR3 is CASSLSNGVKWFF. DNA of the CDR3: TGTGCCAGCAGCTTATCGAACGGGGTTAAGTGGTTCTTC.